These 19 T cell receptor beta chains originate from one sample sequenced in a study of technical replicates of blood from several donors. This table comes from immunoSEQ multiplex PCR, and its TCRdb copy is limited to in-frame clones, with some not included. This table holds roughly 80,000 clones, around 93% found once. Sequencing was done on a sample of T cells isolated from PBMCs. These receptors came from a human donor in good health.

The chain has TRBV5-1 and TRBJ2-3; tentative D call: TRBD1 (5 bases). The CDR3 contains 14 residues. V gave up 0 bases and J gave up 4 bases, with 9 bases separating them. Germline V gene data show CDR1 as SGHRS and CDR2 as YFSETQ. The CDR3 DNA reads TGCGCCAGCAGCTTGGTACAGGCGGCAGATACGCAGTATTTT. It yields the protein CASSLVQAADTQYF.

The chain carries TRBV5-6 and TRBJ1-1, with no clear D. The CDR3 consists of 12 residues. Trimming took 2 bases from V and 6 from J, leaving 8 bases between them. The germline V gene encodes CDR1 SGHDT and CDR2 YYEEEE. The CDR3 bases are TGTGCCAGCAGCTTTACACGTTCTGAAGCTTTCTTT. Protein sequence: CASSFTRSEAFF.

The rearrangement links TRBV5-1 to TRBJ2-1, with TRBD2 identical over 7 bases. The CDR3 runs to 15 residues. The V gene's germline CDR1 is SGHRS and CDR2 YFSETQ. J gave up 5 bases and V 0 bases, and 5 bases lay outside the gene matches. The DNA for the CDR3 is TGCGCCAGCAGCTTGGCAGTCCGGGGGGACAATGAGCAGTTCTTC. The encoded protein is CASSLAVRGDNEQFF. Combining the CDR3 with reference TRBV5-1 and TRBJ2-1 gives the whole variable domain KAGVTQTPRYLIKTRGQQVTLSCSPISGHRSVSWYQQTPGQGLQFLFEYFSETQRNKGNFPGRFSGRQFSNSRSEMNVSTLELGDSALYLCASSLAVRGDNEQFFGPGTRLTVL.

V usage is TRBV7-8 and J usage is TRBJ1-5; 9 nucleotides match TRBD1. In germline, CDR1 is SGHVS, CDR2 FQNEAQ. Unmatched junction bases numbered 9, after V lost 2 bases and J lost 4 bases. The length of the CDR3 is 17 residues. The CDR3 here is CASSLRDREWGNQPQHF. The CDR3 nucleotides are TGTGCCAGCAGCTTAAGGGACAGGGAATGGGGTAATCAGCCCCAGCATTTT.

CDR3 nucleotide sequence: TGCGCCAGCCGCTACCCCGGAACCGGGACAGCCACCGGGGAGCAGTACTTC. It yields the protein CASRYPGTGTATGEQYF. The chain employs TRBV5-1 and TRBJ2-7, with 7 bases fitting TRBD1. V lost 7 bases to trimming and J lost 7 bases; unmatched junction nucleotides: 23. This CDR3 has 17 amino acids. CDR1 is SGHRS, CDR2 YFSETQ, per germline. The complete variable domain, with remaining parts taken from reference TRBV5-1 and TRBJ2-7, reads KAGVTQTPRYLIKTRGQQVTLSCSPISGHRSVSWYQQTPGQGLQFLFEYFSETQRNKGNFPGRFSGRQFSNSRSEMNVSTLELGDSALYLCASRYPGTGTATGEQYFGPGTRLTVT.

The chain is built from TRBV6-5 and TRBJ1-2, with D possibly matching TRBD1 (5 bases). The length of the CDR3 is 16 residues. V lost 4 bases to trimming and J lost 7 bases, with 22 bases between them. Germline V lookup: CDR1 MNHEY, CDR2 SVGAGI. The CDR3 loop is CASSSRSRGEGGGYTF. CDR3 in DNA: TGTGCCAGCAGTTCACGATCGCGGGGCGAGGGCGGTGGCTACACCTTC.

The rearrangement links TRBV5-1 to TRBJ2-2; maybe TRBD1 (6 bases). CDR3 length: 15 amino acids. V shed 0 bases and J shed 4 bases, with 10 bases lying between them. Germline V gene data show CDR1 as SGHRS and CDR2 as YFSETQ. CDR3 sequence (DNA): TGCGCCAGCAGCTTGGGACAGGCCATCACCGGGGAGCTGTTTTTT. Protein sequence: CASSLGQAITGELFF.

The chain combines TRBV21-1 with TRBJ1-2. TRBV21-1 is described as a pseudogene. The length of the CDR3 is 13 residues. This CDR3 reads CASHGELNYGYTF. Written as DNA, the CDR3 is TGTGCCAGCCACGGGGAGCTGAACTATGGCTACACCTTC.

DNA of the CDR3: TGTGCCAGCAGTTACGACAGGGGATCGAACACCGGGGAGCTGTTTTTT. This gives the protein CASSYDRGSNTGELFF. The chain combines TRBV6-5 with TRBJ2-2; 8 bases are a match to TRBD1. Trimming cost V 2 bases and J 0 bases; bases outside gene matches: 2. CDR3 length: 16 amino acids. Germline lookup yields CDR1 MNHEY and CDR2 SVGAGI.

The genes are TRBV9 and TRBJ1-2; perhaps TRBD1 as D (5 bases). The germline V gene encodes CDR1 SGDLS and CDR2 YYNGEE. This CDR3 has 15 amino acids. Trimming removed 3 bases at V and 4 bases at J, with 16 bases between. Here the CDR3 reads CASSGLGGMVYGYTF. DNA of the CDR3: TGTGCCAGCAGCGGCCTCGGGGGGATGGTCTATGGCTACACCTTC.

The CDR3 loop is CASSLDSLASGTHNEQFF. The CDR3 nucleotides read TGTGCCAGCAGCTTAGATTCGTTGGCTAGCGGGACCCACAATGAGCAGTTCTTC. The chain employs TRBV11-1 and TRBJ2-1; the match to TRBD2 covers 9 bases. The CDR3 extends over 18 amino acids. The germline CDR1 and CDR2 sequences are SGHAT and FQDESV (reference sequence). Trimming removed 1 base from V and 5 bases from J; junction bases left unmatched: 12.

The chain couples TRBV27 to TRBJ2-3, with 11 bases identical to TRBD2. This CDR3 contains 18 residues. Germline-derived CDR1 and CDR2 are MNHEY and SMNVEV (reference sequence). With V trimmed by 5 bases and J by 2 bases, 12 bases remained unmatched. The CDR3 DNA reads as TGTGCCAGCAGTCTCCGGGGACTAGCGGTCGACTTCACAGATACGCAGTATTTT. It specifies CASSLRGLAVDFTDTQYF.

In nucleotides, the CDR3 is TGTGCCAGCTCACCACGAGAGGGGGAGGGTGAAAAACTGTTTTTT. Amino acid sequence: CASSPREGEGEKLFF. V and J are TRBV18 and TRBJ1-4; TRBD1 might be the D (6 bases). Germline V CDR1 and CDR2: KGHSH, LQKENI. This CDR3 has 15 amino acids. V was cut by 1 base and J by 7 bases, with 13 bases left in between.

This chain connects TRBV15 to TRBJ1-5; tentatively, D is TRBD1 (5 bases). The CDR3 is made up of 15 amino acids. Germline V gene sequence: CDR1 LNHNV, CDR2 YYDKDF (reference sequence). V lost 0 bases, J lost 2 bases, and 8 bases lay in between. The CDR3 DNA follows: TGTGCCACCAGCAGAGATAGGGGCCGCAATCAGCCCCAGCATTTT. Amino acid sequence: CATSRDRGRNQPQHF.

The V gene is TRBV10-3, the J gene TRBJ2-7; unclear D gene. This CDR3 is built from 14 residues. Trimming stripped 5 bases from V and 0 bases from J, with 11 bases between. CDR1 and CDR2 (germline): ENHRY, SYGVKD. The CDR3 loop reads CAISTSTNSYEQYF. The DNA of the CDR3 is TGTGCCATCAGTACTTCGACAAACTCCTACGAGCAGTACTTC.

The rearrangement uses TRBV15 and TRBJ1-4; D perhaps matches TRBD1 (6 bases). The length of the CDR3 is 14 residues. Trimming pared 0 bases from V and 7 bases from J, leaving 9 bases between. Germline values: CDR1 LNHNV, CDR2 YYDKDF (reference sequence). CDR3 sequence reads: CATSREAGVEKLFF. For the CDR3, the DNA is TGTGCCACCAGCAGAGAGGCAGGGGTTGAAAAACTGTTTTTT. The full variable domain, in which reference TRBV15 and TRBJ1-4 provide the parts outside the CDR3, is DAMVIQNPRYQVTQFGKPVTLSCSQTLNHNVMYWYQQKSSQAPKLLFHYYDKDFNNEADTPDNFQSRRPNTSFCFLDIRSPGLGDTAMYLCATSREAGVEKLFFGSGTQLSVL.

The J gene is TRBJ2-1, the V gene TRBV29-1; 8 nucleotides line up with TRBD2. CDR1 SQVTM and CDR2 ANQGSEA come from the germline V gene. The CDR3 consists of 17 residues. V lost 2 bases to trimming and J lost 2 bases; unmatched junction nucleotides: 11. The CDR3 DNA follows: TGCAGCGTTGAATCTACGCGGCTAGCGGGTCCCTACAATGAGCAGTTCTTC. This codes for CSVESTRLAGPYNEQFF.

The J gene is TRBJ2-7, the V gene TRBV10-3, with 13 bases lining up with TRBD2. This CDR3 has 15 amino acids. CDR1 is ENHRY, CDR2 SYGVKD, per germline. The junction had 5 bases not matched to a gene; V was cut back by 5 bases and J by 4 bases. CDR3 sequence reads: CAISPMTSGRYEQYF. CDR3 nucleotides: TGTGCCATCAGTCCAATGACTAGCGGGAGGTACGAGCAGTACTTC.

The chain combines TRBV5-1 with TRBJ2-2, with 8 positions matching TRBD1. CDR3 size: 16 residues. Germline V gene lookup returns CDR1 SGHRS and CDR2 YFSETQ. The J segment lost 0 bases and the V segment lost 4 bases, leaving 5 bases of the junction unmatched. This CDR3 reads CASSNRGQANTGELFF. In DNA form, the CDR3 reads TGCGCCAGCAGCAACAGGGGACAGGCGAACACCGGGGAGCTGTTTTTT. The variable domain in full, with the rest retrieved from reference TRBV5-1 and TRBJ2-2, is KAGVTQTPRYLIKTRGQQVTLSCSPISGHRSVSWYQQTPGQGLQFLFEYFSETQRNKGNFPGRFSGRQFSNSRSEMNVSTLELGDSALYLCASSNRGQANTGELFFGEGSRLTVL.